Below, 18 T cell receptor beta chains from the same sample are listed, as sequenced in a study of blood T cell repertoires in COVID-19. The data were produced by immunoSEQ multiplex PCR, yet TCRdb's version contains in-frame clones alone and is incomplete. The sample contains about 12,000 clones, roughly 73% of which appear only once. The sample was peripheral blood. The receptors here all came from a human donor in a cohort sampled during active COVID-19.

This chain connects TRBV4-2 to TRBJ2-7; 9 bases line up with TRBD2. Germline lookup yields CDR1 LGHNA and CDR2 YNFKEQ. The CDR3 runs to 19 residues. J gave up 2 bases and V 0 bases, and 14 bases lay outside the gene matches. The CDR3 DNA reads as TGTGCCAGCAGCCAAGATCGGGGAGAGGTAGCGGGAGTACCCTACGAGCAGTACTTC. Residues: CASSQDRGEVAGVPYEQYF.

The chain couples TRBV7-2 to TRBJ2-7; a weak D match, TRBD1 (6 bases). The CDR3 runs 16 residues. In germline, CDR1 is SGHTA, CDR2 FQGNSA. V lost 0 bases, J lost 4 bases, and 16 bases lay in between. The CDR3 DNA follows: TGTGCCAGCAGCTTAGCGCTAGGGACATCTCGTTACGAGCAGTACTTC. Its protein product is CASSLALGTSRYEQYF.

The rearrangement joins TRBV7-2 to TRBJ2-3; TRBD2 is a possible D gene (6 bases). Germline V gene sequence: CDR1 SGHTA, CDR2 FQGNSA. The CDR3 is 16 residues long. Trimming cost V 1 base and J 1 base, with 12 bases left between them. The CDR3 spells CASSLVGSGGTDTQYF. The CDR3 DNA reads as TGTGCCAGCAGCTTAGTGGGTAGCGGTGGCACAGATACGCAGTATTTT.

CDR3 DNA: TGTGCCAGCATCGGACAGGGGAAGTACGAGCAGTACTTC. Translated: CASIGQGKYEQYF. The chain is built from TRBV6-6 and TRBJ2-7; 9 nucleotides match TRBD1. The V gene's germline CDR1 is MNHNY and CDR2 SVGAGI (reference sequence). This CDR3 region has 13 residues. J gave up 4 bases and V 7 bases, and 5 bases lay outside the gene matches.

This clone was recorded a few times. The rearrangement links TRBV11-1 to TRBJ2-7, with 12 bases identical to TRBD2. The germline CDR1 and CDR2 sequences are SGHAT and FQDESV (reference sequence). Trimming removed 5 bases from V and 5 bases from J; junction bases left unmatched: 7. CDR3 length equals 15 residues. DNA for the CDR3: TGTGCCAGCAGCCGGAGACTAGCGGGAGATAACGAGCAGTACTTC. Its translation is CASSRRLAGDNEQYF.

The CDR3 nucleotides are TGTGCCAGCAGCCCTCGGACAGGGCAGAACTCCTACGAGCAGTACTTC. Its translation is CASSPRTGQNSYEQYF. This sequence joins TRBV9 and TRBJ2-7; 8 bases agree with TRBD1. The CDR3 runs 16 residues. Looked up from germline, CDR1 is SGDLS and CDR2 is YYNGEE. V gave up 4 bases and J gave up 0 bases; unmatched junction bases: 9. Combining the CDR3 with reference TRBV9 and TRBJ2-7 gives the whole variable domain DSGVTQTPKHLITATGQRVTLRCSPRSGDLSVYWYQQSLDQGLQFLIQYYNGEERAKGNILERFSAQQFPDLHSELNLSSLELGDSALYFCASSPRTGQNSYEQYFGPGTRLTVT.

The genes are TRBV30 and TRBJ1-4, with D perhaps matching TRBD1 (5 bases). The CDR3 spans 14 residues. Germline V CDR1 and CDR2: GTSNPN, SVGIG (reference sequence). Trimming stripped 5 bases from V and 5 bases from J, with 15 bases between. DNA of the CDR3: TGTGCCTGGGGGCCGGGACTTCTAAATGAAAAACTGTTTTTT. Its translation is CAWGPGLLNEKLFF.

V gene TRBV6-2 or TRBV6-3 combines with J gene TRBJ2-7, with 7 bases matching TRBD1. The ends lost 5 bases at V and 3 bases at J; junction bases unmatched: 13. Germline CDR1 and CDR2: MNHEY and SVGEGT. CDR3 length equals 16 residues. The CDR3 DNA follows: TGTGCCAGCAGTCCCATCGAAGGACAGGCTGACTACGAGCAGTACTTC. It yields the protein CASSPIEGQADYEQYF.

The chain joins TRBV2 to TRBJ2-2, with D possibly TRBD1 on 6 matching bases. In germline, CDR1 is SNHLY, CDR2 FYNNEI. Deletions cut 6 bases from V and 4 bases from J, with 15 bases between. CDR3 length: 15 residues. CDR3 in amino acids: CASRPQGGGTGELFF. CDR3 sequence (DNA): TGTGCCAGCAGGCCACAGGGTGGGGGCACCGGGGAGCTGTTTTTT.

The chain recombines TRBV9 with TRBJ2-5, with a weak D call TRBD2 (5 bases). Germline-derived CDR1 and CDR2 are SGDLS and YYNGEE. The V end lost 0 bases, the J end lost 3 bases, and 9 bases lay between the germline ends. The CDR3 runs 14 residues. The CDR3 coding sequence is TGTGCCAGCAGCGTAGCTGCCGGGAAAGAGACCCAGTACTTC. It encodes CASSVAAGKETQYF.

The chain uses TRBV28 and TRBJ2-1, with 13 bases fitting TRBD2. The CDR3 is 16 amino acids. V trimming: 4 bases; J trimming: 10 bases; junction bases outside the gene matches: 10. Germline V gene lookup returns CDR1 MDHEN and CDR2 SYDVKM. The CDR3: CASSSPGLAGRFEQFF. The CDR3 DNA reads TGTGCCAGCAGTTCTCCGGGACTAGCGGGAAGATTCGAGCAGTTCTTC.

This rearrangement joins TRBV20-1 to TRBJ2-7; D is possibly TRBD1 (7 bases). Trimming removed 3 bases from V and 5 bases from J, with 14 bases in between. In germline, CDR1 is DFQATT, CDR2 SNEGSKA (reference sequence). The CDR3 spans 13 residues. The CDR3 protein is CSASGVRGDEQYF. Written as DNA, the CDR3 is TGCAGTGCTAGTGGGGTCAGGGGGGACGAGCAGTACTTC.

The rearrangement joins TRBV27 to TRBJ2-3; D remains unclear. The CDR3 spans 14 residues. CDR1 and CDR2 from the germline V gene are MNHEY and SMNVEV (reference sequence). V lost 4 bases and J 0 bases, leaving 8 bases between the germline ends. CDR3 in amino acids: CASSSFESTDTQYF. The CDR3 DNA is TGTGCCAGCAGTTCGTTCGAGAGCACAGATACGCAGTATTTT.

The chain uses TRBV5-4 and TRBJ2-1, with TRBD2 identical over 13 bases. Trimming at V came to 1 base and at J to 10 bases, leaving 5 bases not matched to a gene. This CDR3 contains 15 residues. CDR1 and CDR2 from the germline V gene are SGHNT and YYREEE (reference sequence). Written as DNA, the CDR3 is TGTGCCAGCAGCTTGATACTAGCGGGAGGGATGGAGCAGTTCTTC. Encoded protein: CASSLILAGGMEQFF.

J is TRBJ1-2 and V is TRBV14; D gene ambiguous. Germline-derived CDR1 and CDR2 are SGHDN and FVKESK. V lost 1 base and J lost 7, with 10 bases in between. CDR3 length: 13 residues. The CDR3 loop is CASSQVRGGGYTF. The CDR3 coding sequence is TGTGCCAGCAGCCAAGTCCGCGGAGGTGGCTACACCTTC.

The rearrangement links TRBV4-2 to TRBJ1-6; the D is unclear. Trimming took off 0 bases at V and 8 bases at J, with 14 bases between the two ends. This CDR3 region has 16 residues. The germline V gene has CDR1 LGHNA and CDR2 YNFKEQ. CDR3 sequence: CASSQDLVEGHSPLHF. CDR3 nucleotides: TGTGCCAGCAGCCAAGATCTGGTGGAGGGCCATTCACCCCTCCACTTT.

The chain recombines TRBV7-2 with TRBJ1-1, with D possibly TRBD1 on 5 matching bases. The germline V and J ends were trimmed by 4 bases and 4 bases, with 7 bases remaining between them. In germline, CDR1 is SGHTA, CDR2 FQGNSA. The CDR3 has 12 residues. CDR3 coding DNA: TGTGCCAGCAGCTACAGGAGCACTGAAGCTTTCTTT. This encodes CASSYRSTEAFF. The entire variable domain, with the rest obtained from reference TRBV7-2 and TRBJ1-1, is as follows: GAGVSQSPSNKVTEKGKDVELRCDPISGHTALYWYRQSLGQGLEFLIYFQGNSAPDKSGLPSDRFSAERTGGSVSTLTIQRTQQEDSAVYLCASSYRSTEAFFGQGTRLTVV.

V gene TRBV5-4 combines with J gene TRBJ2-1; 8 nucleotides agree with TRBD1. Germline V gene sequence: CDR1 SGHNT, CDR2 YYREEE (reference sequence). CDR3 length equals 15 residues. V shed 4 bases and J 9 bases; nucleotides not matched to a gene: 12. The CDR3 sequence is CASSPSNRGEAEQFF. In DNA, the CDR3 is TGTGCCAGCAGCCCTTCGAACAGGGGGGAGGCTGAGCAGTTCTTC.